The clone carrying this TCR beta chain turned up a few times. CDR1 SSHAT and CDR2 FNYEAQ come from the germline V gene (reference sequence). The CDR3 covers 15 residues. J gave up 5 bases and V 5 bases, and 6 bases lay outside the gene matches. This record belongs to a study of T-cell memory formation after mild COVID-19. TCRdb re-called the 5' RACE reads through MiXCR, storing one row per CDR3 protein. The data show some 120,000 distinct CDR3 sequences, with around 6.3% seen just once and 2% to 2.5% held by the top ten. This TCR derives from an adult woman who had mild COVID-19 (a few samples of this study predate the infection). Cell type and time point are not known. This chain joins TRBV7-7 and TRBJ2-5; 12 nucleotides agree with TRBD2. Sequenced: PBMCs or a T cell subset sorted from them (not recorded which). DNA for the CDR3: TGTGCCAGCAGCCAGACTAGCGGGGGTGGGGAGACCCAGTACTTC. Its protein is CASSQTSGGGETQYF.